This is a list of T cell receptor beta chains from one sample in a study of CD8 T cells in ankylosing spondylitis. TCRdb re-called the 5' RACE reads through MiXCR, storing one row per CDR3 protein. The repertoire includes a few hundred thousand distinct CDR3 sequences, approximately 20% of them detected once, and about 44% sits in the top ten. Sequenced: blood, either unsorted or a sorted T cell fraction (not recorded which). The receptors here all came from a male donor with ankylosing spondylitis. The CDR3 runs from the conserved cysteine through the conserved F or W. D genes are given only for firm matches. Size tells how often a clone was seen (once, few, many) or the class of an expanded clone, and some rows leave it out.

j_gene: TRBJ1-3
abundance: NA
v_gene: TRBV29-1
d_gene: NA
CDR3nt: TGCAGCGCAGCCGACAGTGGAAACACCATATATTTT
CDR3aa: CSAADSGNTIYF

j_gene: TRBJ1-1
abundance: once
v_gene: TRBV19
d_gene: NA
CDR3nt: TGTGCCAGTAGGGAAGGGGGTTACACTGAAGCTTTCTTT
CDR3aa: CASREGGYTEAFF

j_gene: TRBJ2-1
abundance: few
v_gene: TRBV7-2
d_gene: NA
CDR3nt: TGTGCCAGCAGCTTAATTCTGAGCTCCTACAATGAGCAGTTCTTC
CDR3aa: CASSLILSSYNEQFF

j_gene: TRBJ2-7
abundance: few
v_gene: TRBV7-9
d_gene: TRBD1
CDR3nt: TGTGCCAGCAGCTTAGCTTGGACAGGGGGCTACGAGCAGTACTTC
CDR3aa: CASSLAWTGGYEQYF

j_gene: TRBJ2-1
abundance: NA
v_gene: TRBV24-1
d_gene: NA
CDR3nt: TGTGCCACCAGTGATTTGCCGGGAACCTACAATGAGCAGTTCTTC
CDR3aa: CATSDLPGTYNEQFF

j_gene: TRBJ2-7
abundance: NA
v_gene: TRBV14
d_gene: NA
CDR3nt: TGTGCCAGCAGCCAACTCGGCAGTTACTACGAGCAGTACTTC
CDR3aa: CASSQLGSYYEQYF

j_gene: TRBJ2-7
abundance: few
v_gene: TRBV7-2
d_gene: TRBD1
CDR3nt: TGTGCCAGCAGCCGCACAGGGGCCACCTCCTACGAGCAGTACTTC
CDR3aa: CASSRTGATSYEQYF

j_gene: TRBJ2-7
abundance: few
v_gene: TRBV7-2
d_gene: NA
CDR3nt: TGTGCCAGCAGCTTAGCGTGGGGGGAAGGCTACGAGCAGTACTTC
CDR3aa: CASSLAWGEGYEQYF

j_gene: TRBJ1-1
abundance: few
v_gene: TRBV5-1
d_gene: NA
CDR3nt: TGCGCCAGCAGCTTGGTGGGGGATGGAACCTCGACGGCTTTCTTT
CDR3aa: CASSLVGDGTSTAFF

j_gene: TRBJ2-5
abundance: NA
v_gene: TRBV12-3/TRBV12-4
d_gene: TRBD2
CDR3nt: TGTGCCAGCAGTTTGTGGCGGGAGAACCAAGAGACCCAGTACTTC
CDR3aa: CASSLWRENQETQYF

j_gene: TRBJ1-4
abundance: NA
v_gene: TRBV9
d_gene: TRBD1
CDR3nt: TGTGCCAGCAGCGAGGGGACAGGGGTCGGGCCTTCAGTTGTTGAAAAACTGTTTTTT
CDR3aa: CASSEGTGVGPSVVEKLFF

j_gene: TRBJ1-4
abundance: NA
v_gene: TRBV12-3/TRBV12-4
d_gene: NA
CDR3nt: TGTGCCAGCAGTTTGGGTGGCAGGGGCGAAAAACTGTTTTTT
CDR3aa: CASSLGGRGEKLFF

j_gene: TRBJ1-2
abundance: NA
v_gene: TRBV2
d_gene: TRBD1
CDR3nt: TGTGCCAGCCAGCAGGGACAGGGTTATGGCTACACCTTC
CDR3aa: CASQQGQGYGYTF